Below are 24 T cell receptor beta chains sequenced from a single sample in a study of shared clonotypes between healthy human individuals. Terminally differentiated effector memory CD45RA+ cells were excluded from the naive CD8 cells, which were CD45RO-negative and positively selected for CCR7. Sequencing used immunoSEQ multiplex PCR; TCRdb keeps in-frame clones, though not all of them. Of some 2.1 million clones listed, roughly 94% are singletons. Source material: naive CD8+ T cells sorted from blood. The source of these receptors is a man aged 18 to 35 in good health.

The chain links TRBV9 to TRBJ2-3; D is undetermined. CDR1 and CDR2 from the germline V gene are SGDLS and YYNGEE. V lost 0 bases, J lost 3 bases, and 14 bases lay in between. This CDR3 comprises 16 residues. CDR3 region: CASSVDAAIGTDTQYF. Written as DNA, the CDR3 is TGTGCCAGCAGCGTAGATGCAGCGATAGGTACAGATACGCAGTATTTT.

The chain's CDR3 is CASSDQGTNTEAFF. The CDR3 DNA reads TGTGCCAGCAGTGATCAGGGCACGAACACTGAAGCTTTCTTT. This rearrangement joins TRBV2 to TRBJ1-1; perhaps TRBD1 as D (5 bases). Looked up from germline, CDR1 is SNHLY and CDR2 is FYNNEI. This CDR3 region has 14 residues. V gave up 3 bases and J gave up 1 base, with 9 bases separating them.

This clone is a singleton in its sample. The chain carries TRBV27 and TRBJ2-6; possibly TRBD1 for D (5 bases). V lost 0 bases, J lost 10 bases, and 10 bases lay in between. This CDR3 contains 14 residues. The V gene's germline CDR1 is MNHEY and CDR2 SMNVEV (reference sequence). The CDR3 nucleotides read TGTGCCAGCAGTTTATCACCAGGGTTGAACGTCCTGACTTTC. Protein: CASSLSPGLNVLTF.

Concerning this clone itself: Other DNA sequences in this sample translate to the same CDR3. The chain combines TRBV13 with TRBJ2-7; D gene uncertain. Germline loops: CDR1 PRHDT, CDR2 FYEKMQ (reference sequence). The CDR3 totals 12 residues. Trimming removed 3 bases from V and 3 bases from J, with 6 bases in between. Here the CDR3 DNA reads TGTGCCAGCAGCTTTGGTAGCTACGAGCAGTACTTC. Encoded protein: CASSFGSYEQYF.

The chain has TRBV11-2 and TRBJ2-7, with 7 bases matching TRBD2. Germline values: CDR1 SGHAT, CDR2 FQNNGV. CDR3 length: 16 residues. V gave up 0 bases and J gave up 1 base; unmatched junction bases: 6. CDR3 residues: CASSLDWFGRSYEQYF. As DNA, the CDR3 is TGTGCCAGCAGCTTAGATTGGTTCGGGAGGTCCTACGAGCAGTACTTC.

The chain joins TRBV5-1 to TRBJ2-7, with 7 nucleotides matching TRBD1. CDR3 length: 14 amino acids. In germline, CDR1 is SGHRS, CDR2 YFSETQ. J gave up 2 bases and V 4 bases, and 6 bases lay outside the gene matches. The CDR3 sequence: CASSHPGQTYEQYF. CDR3 in DNA: TGCGCCAGCAGCCACCCGGGACAGACCTACGAGCAGTACTTC.

This chain uses TRBV11-2 with TRBJ2-3; D uncertain. Trimming pared 2 bases from V and 4 bases from J, leaving 13 bases between. The CDR3 is 15 residues long. Germline loops: CDR1 SGHAT, CDR2 FQNNGV. The CDR3 loop reads CASSLTKGIADTQYF. The DNA for the CDR3 is TGTGCCAGCAGCTTAACGAAGGGAATCGCAGATACGCAGTATTTT.

This clone was observed once. Other DNA sequences of this sample code for an identical CDR3. J is TRBJ1-3 and V is TRBV9, with a weak D call TRBD1 (5 bases). V gave up 2 bases and J gave up 1 base, with 7 bases separating them. Germline-derived CDR1 and CDR2 are SGDLS and YYNGEE. The CDR3 length is 14 residues. The CDR3 loop is CASSVGVSGNTIYF. The CDR3 coding sequence is TGTGCCAGCAGCGTGGGGGTTTCTGGAAACACCATATATTTT.

The genes are TRBV9 and TRBJ1-4; 7 bases fit TRBD1. Germline CDR1 SGDLS, CDR2 YYNGEE. J gave up 7 bases and V 4 bases, and 10 bases lay outside the gene matches. This CDR3 comprises 15 residues. CDR3: CASSNLGGSGEKLFF. In DNA, the CDR3 is TGTGCCAGCAGCAACCTAGGGGGCTCCGGTGAAAAACTGTTTTTT.

V gene TRBV28 combines with J gene TRBJ2-7; 10 bases align to TRBD1. Per germline, CDR1 MDHEN and CDR2 SYDVKM. CDR3 length: 15 amino acids. V was clipped by 5 bases and J by 6 bases; unmatched bases: 10. The CDR3 DNA reads TGTGCCAGCAGTCCAGGGACAGGGGAAATTGGCGAGCAGTACTTC. Amino acid sequence: CASSPGTGEIGEQYF.

The CDR3 sequence: CASSLRGGGTEAFF. In DNA, the CDR3 is TGTGCCAGCAGCCTCCGGGGAGGGGGCACTGAAGCTTTCTTT. The chain carries TRBV7-9 and TRBJ1-1; tentative D call: TRBD1 (6 bases). Germline V gene sequence: CDR1 SEHNR, CDR2 FQNEAQ (reference sequence). There are 14 residues in the CDR3. The ends were cut back, 5 bases at V and 4 bases at J, with 14 bases in the middle.

As DNA, the CDR3 is TGTGCCAGCAGCTTAGATTGGAATCAGCCCCAGCATTTT. This codes for CASSLDWNQPQHF. This rearrangement joins TRBV7-6 to TRBJ1-5; D gene unclear. The CDR3 sequence is 13 residues long. Per germline, CDR1 SGHVS and CDR2 FNYEAQ. Trimming left V 1 base short and J 4 bases short, with 5 bases between.

Comments on this clone: The sample contains more than one DNA sequence encoding this CDR3. The V call is TRBV9, the J call TRBJ1-1; D perhaps matches TRBD1 (5 bases). V was shortened by 0 bases and J by 5 bases, with 11 bases between the two germline ends. In germline, CDR1 is SGDLS, CDR2 YYNGEE. CDR3 length: 14 amino acids. Here the CDR3 reads CASSVGGETTEAFF. CDR3 DNA: TGTGCCAGCAGCGTAGGGGGGGAGACAACTGAAGCTTTCTTT.

This chain connects TRBV2 to TRBJ1-5, with D possibly matching TRBD1 (5 bases). CDR3 length: 13 amino acids. Trimming left V 4 bases short and J 5 bases short, with 9 bases between. Germline assignment: CDR1 SNHLY and CDR2 FYNNEI. The CDR3 here is CASSAGAYQPQHF. The DNA of the CDR3 is TGTGCCAGCAGTGCTGGGGCGTATCAGCCCCAGCATTTT.

The chain employs TRBV6-5 and TRBJ2-7, with 9 bases fitting TRBD2. The V gene's germline CDR1 is MNHEY and CDR2 SVGAGI. The CDR3 is made up of 15 amino acids. The junction had 6 bases not matched to a gene; V was cut back by 0 bases and J by 6 bases. CDR3 bases: TGTGCCAGCAGTTACTCAGTCCTAGCGGGAACCGAGCAGTACTTC. This sequence encodes CASSYSVLAGTEQYF.

The chain carries TRBV19 and TRBJ2-5; 7 nucleotides match TRBD1. Unmatched junction bases numbered 18, after V lost 6 bases and J lost 5 bases. This CDR3 is 17 amino acids long. The V gene's germline CDR1 is LNHDA and CDR2 SQIVND (reference sequence). In nucleotides, the CDR3 is TGTGCCAGTAGCCCAACGCCTGACAGGGTTGAAAGGGAGACCCAGTACTTC. It specifies CASSPTPDRVERETQYF.

V gene TRBV27 combines with J gene TRBJ2-7, with D possibly matching TRBD2 (5 bases). Germline-derived CDR1 and CDR2 are MNHEY and SMNVEV (reference sequence). Trimming pared 5 bases from V and 2 bases from J, leaving 13 bases between. The CDR3 is 14 amino acids. This chain's CDR3 is CASSLAVEAYEQYF. The DNA for the CDR3 is TGTGCCAGCAGTCTGGCTGTGGAGGCCTACGAGCAGTACTTC.

J is TRBJ2-7 and V is TRBV7-2; 7 nucleotides agree with TRBD2. Germline V gene sequence: CDR1 SGHTA, CDR2 FQGNSA. The CDR3 loop spans 16 amino acids. J gave up 2 bases and V 1 base, and 8 bases lay outside the gene matches. For the CDR3, the DNA is TGTGCCAGCAGCTTAGGCAGCGGGAAGATCCCCTACGAGCAGTACTTC. This translates into CASSLGSGKIPYEQYF.

CDR3 loop: CATRPPEDYGYTF. In DNA form, the CDR3 reads TGCGCCACACGACCCCCAGAAGACTATGGCTACACCTTC. This chain connects TRBV5-1 to TRBJ1-2, with D unresolved. The CDR3 has 13 residues. Germline loops: CDR1 SGHRS, CDR2 YFSETQ. V lost 9 bases and J 3 bases, leaving 15 bases between the germline ends.

The chain carries TRBV11-3 and TRBJ2-1, with D perhaps TRBD2 (6 bases). V was shortened by 5 bases and J by 4 bases, with 12 bases between the two germline ends. The germline V gene encodes CDR1 SGHNT and CDR2 YENEEA. This CDR3 is 14 amino acids long. The CDR3 DNA reads as TGTGCCAGCAGCCACCGGGACTCTTACAATGAGCAGTTCTTC. This translates into CASSHRDSYNEQFF. The whole variable domain, filled in from reference TRBV11-3 and TRBJ2-1, reads EAGVVQSPRYKIIEKKQPVAFWCNPISGHNTLYWYLQNLGQGPELLIRYENEEAVDDSQLPKDRFSAERLKGVDSTLKIQPAELGDSAVYLCASSHRDSYNEQFFGPGTRLTVL.

This clone appeared a single time. This chain uses TRBV13 with TRBJ2-5; 11 bases align to TRBD2. Losses at the gene ends were 5 bases for V and 3 bases for J; bases not matched to a gene: 2. The CDR3 is made up of 14 amino acids. The germline V gene has CDR1 PRHDT and CDR2 FYEKMQ (reference sequence). CDR3 in amino acids: CASSEGLAEETQYF. In DNA, the CDR3 is TGTGCCAGCAGCGAGGGACTAGCGGAAGAGACCCAGTACTTC.

This chain joins TRBV19 and TRBJ2-3; TRBD2 matches 9 bases. CDR3 length: 12 amino acids. The J segment lost 3 bases and the V segment lost 10 bases, leaving 2 bases of the junction unmatched. Germline V gives CDR1 LNHDA, CDR2 SQIVND (reference sequence). CDR3 nucleotides: TGTGCCACTAGCGGGATGACAGATACGCAGTATTTT. It yields the protein CATSGMTDTQYF.

The rearrangement joins TRBV7-2 to TRBJ2-1; 13 bases fit TRBD2. Germline V gene data show CDR1 as SGHTA and CDR2 as FQGNSA. The V gene end was trimmed by 6 bases and the J gene end by 6 bases; junction bases not matched to a gene: 8. The CDR3 has 16 amino acids. CDR3 sequence (DNA): TGTGCCAGCAGTCTCCGACTAGCGGGAGGCCCCAATGAGCAGTTCTTC. This codes for CASSLRLAGGPNEQFF. Drawing the rest from reference TRBV7-2 and TRBJ2-1, the complete variable domain is GAGVSQSPSNKVTEKGKDVELRCDPISGHTALYWYRQSLGQGLEFLIYFQGNSAPDKSGLPSDRFSAERTGGSVSTLTIQRTQQEDSAVYLCASSLRLAGGPNEQFFGPGTRLTVL.

The gene calls are TRBV27 and TRBJ2-1; weak D call: TRBD2 (6 bases). Germline V lookup: CDR1 MNHEY, CDR2 SMNVEV (reference sequence). The CDR3 is 16 amino acids. With 6 bases removed from V and 1 base from J, the gap between germline ends came to 16 bases. CDR3 amino acids: CASSPLVAESYNEQFF. CDR3 DNA: TGTGCCAGCAGCCCGCTGGTAGCGGAATCCTACAATGAGCAGTTCTTC.